The 14 T cell receptor beta chains in this list originate from one sample, sequenced in a study of blood T cell repertoires in COVID-19. Measured with immunoSEQ multiplex PCR; TCRdb has only the in-frame clones, and not every one. Counted here are 150,000 to 200,000 clones, about 90% occurring once; the ten biggest clones make up 0.95% to 1.5%. Sequencing input: PBMCs or T cells enriched from blood (not recorded which). These receptors originate from a human donor with acute COVID-19. The donor label of this sample is uncertain.

V gene TRBV19 combines with J gene TRBJ2-7; 9 bases are a match to TRBD1. Per germline, CDR1 LNHDA and CDR2 SQIVND (reference sequence). This CDR3 has 14 amino acids. The trim removed 8 bases at V and 1 base at J, leaving 6 bases unmatched. Written as DNA, the CDR3 is TGTGCCAGTCGCCGGGACAGGGCATCCTACGAGCAGTACTTC. Translation: CASRRDRASYEQYF.

V and J are TRBV3-1 (or the pseudogene TRBV3-2) and TRBJ1-4; tentative D call: TRBD1 (5 bases). Trimming stripped 0 bases from V and 6 bases from J, with 14 bases between. The CDR3 has 16 amino acids. The germline V gene encodes CDR1 LGHDT and CDR2 YNNKEL (reference sequence). The CDR3 spells CASSQDDPGVYEKLFF. The DNA for the CDR3 is TGTGCCAGCAGCCAAGATGATCCGGGGGTCTATGAAAAACTGTTTTTT.

The rearrangement links TRBV9 to TRBJ2-7, with 12 positions matching TRBD1. CDR3 length: 16 amino acids. Germline-derived CDR1 and CDR2 are SGDLS and YYNGEE. Trimming cost V 3 bases and J 1 base; bases outside gene matches: 5. The CDR3 bases are TGTGCCAGCAGCGCCCGGGGACAGGGGGCGTCCTACGAGCAGTACTTC. Its translation is CASSARGQGASYEQYF.

The chain recombines TRBV9 with TRBJ2-3; 8 bases line up with TRBD1. Germline trimming cut 3 bases from V and 4 bases from J; bases unmatched to any gene: 7. Germline values: CDR1 SGDLS, CDR2 YYNGEE. The CDR3 spans 15 residues. The CDR3 nucleotides are TGTGCCAGCAGCGACTACAGGGGGAGCCCAGATACGCAGTATTTT. Its protein is CASSDYRGSPDTQYF.

This chain joins TRBV9 and TRBJ2-1; 9 bases map to TRBD2. Germline values: CDR1 SGDLS, CDR2 YYNGEE. The CDR3 is made up of 17 amino acids. The ends lost 0 bases at V and 0 bases at J; junction bases unmatched: 4. CDR3 region: CASSVARLAASYNEQFF. The CDR3 DNA follows: TGTGCCAGCAGCGTAGCACGACTAGCGGCCTCCTACAATGAGCAGTTCTTC.

The chain has TRBV2 and TRBJ1-1, with TRBD1 as a possible D gene (5 bases). The CDR3 covers 15 residues. Trimming removed 4 bases at V and 1 base at J, with 13 bases between. The germline gives CDR1 SNHLY, CDR2 FYNNEI. This CDR3 reads CASSGPTGENTEAFF. CDR3 nucleotide sequence: TGTGCCAGCAGTGGGCCCACAGGAGAGAACACTGAAGCTTTCTTT.

The rearrangement links TRBV7-2 to TRBJ1-1; 8 bases line up with TRBD1. V shed 1 base, J shed 4 bases, and the junction held 2 bases outside the gene matches. CDR1 is SGHTA and CDR2 is FQGNSA in the germline V gene. The CDR3 is 14 residues long. The CDR3 sequence is CASSLDGTGTEAFF. The CDR3 DNA is TGTGCCAGCAGCTTAGATGGGACAGGCACTGAAGCTTTCTTT.

This chain connects TRBV10-3 to TRBJ2-1, with TRBD1 matching 10 bases. The junction had 11 bases not matched to a gene; V was cut back by 4 bases and J by 8 bases. CDR1 is ENHRY, CDR2 SYGVKD, per germline. The CDR3 contains 16 residues. Here the CDR3 DNA reads TGTGCCATCAGTGCGGGCCCCGGGACAGGGGACGATGAGCAGTTCTTC. Translated, it gives CAISAGPGTGDDEQFF.

This chain connects TRBV19 to TRBJ1-3; no clear D. V was shortened by 5 bases and J by 0 bases, with 17 bases between the two germline ends. Germline CDR1 and CDR2: LNHDA and SQIVND (reference sequence). The CDR3 consists of 17 residues. The CDR3 bases are TGTGCCAGTAGTCTCCACCTTTTACAGAGCTCTGGAAACACCATATATTTT. Translation: CASSLHLLQSSGNTIYF.

The CDR3 bases are TGTGCCAGCAATAGGTGGGGGGACACTGAAGCTTTCTTT. Protein sequence: CASNRWGDTEAFF. The chain uses TRBV2 and TRBJ1-1; D is perhaps TRBD1 (5 bases). Trimming cost V 7 bases and J 3 bases, with 12 bases left between them. The CDR3 totals 13 residues. Per the germline V gene, CDR1 is SNHLY and CDR2 is FYNNEI.

V and J are TRBV3-1 (or the pseudogene TRBV3-2) and TRBJ2-1; 9 nucleotides align to TRBD2. CDR3 size: 16 residues. The V gene end was trimmed by 4 bases and the J gene end by 2 bases; junction bases not matched to a gene: 6. From germline, CDR1 is LGHDT and CDR2 YNNKEL (reference sequence). CDR3 sequence reads: CASSRDLAGAYNEQFF. The CDR3 coding sequence is TGTGCCAGCAGCCGGGACTTAGCGGGGGCCTACAATGAGCAGTTCTTC.

This clone was seen just once. The chain uses TRBV7-9 and TRBJ2-7; D uncertain. This CDR3 region has 14 residues. Deletions cut 4 bases from V and 0 bases from J, with 10 bases between. The germline V gene encodes CDR1 SEHNR and CDR2 FQNEAQ (reference sequence). The CDR3 protein is CASSSIASSYEQYF. The CDR3 DNA is TGTGCCAGCAGCTCCATAGCATCCTCCTACGAGCAGTACTTC.

The CDR3 sequence is CASSPKGRRGLLRTDTQYF. CDR3 DNA: TGTGCCAGCAGCCCGAAAGGACGAAGGGGACTATTACGCACAGATACGCAGTATTTT. This chain joins TRBV7-2 and TRBJ2-3, with 7 bases that match TRBD2. Unmatched junction bases numbered 18, after V lost 5 bases and J lost 1 base. Germline V CDR1 and CDR2: SGHTA, FQGNSA. This CDR3 region has 19 residues.

V gene TRBV6-6 combines with J gene TRBJ2-7; weak D call: TRBD2 (5 bases). The CDR3 extends over 13 amino acids. V was trimmed by 7 bases and J by 5 bases, leaving 15 bases between them. Germline values: CDR1 MNHNY, CDR2 SVGAGI (reference sequence). The CDR3: CASKRGSGNEQYF. Written as DNA, the CDR3 is TGTGCCAGCAAGCGAGGGTCAGGAAACGAGCAGTACTTC.